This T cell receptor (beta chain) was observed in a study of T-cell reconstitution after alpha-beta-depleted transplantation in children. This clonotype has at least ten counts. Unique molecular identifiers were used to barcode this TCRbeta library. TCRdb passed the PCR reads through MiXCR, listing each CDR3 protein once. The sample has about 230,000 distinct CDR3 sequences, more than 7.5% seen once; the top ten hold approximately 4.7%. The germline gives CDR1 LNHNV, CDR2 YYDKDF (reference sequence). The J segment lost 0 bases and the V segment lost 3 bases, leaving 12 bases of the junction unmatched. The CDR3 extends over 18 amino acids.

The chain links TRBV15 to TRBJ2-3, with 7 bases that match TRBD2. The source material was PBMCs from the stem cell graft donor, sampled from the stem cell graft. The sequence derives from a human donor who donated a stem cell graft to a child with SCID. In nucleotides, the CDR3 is TGTGCCACCAGCAGTCCGGGAGGAACGGAAACTAGCACAGATACGCAGTATTTT. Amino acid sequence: CATSSPGGTETSTDTQYF.